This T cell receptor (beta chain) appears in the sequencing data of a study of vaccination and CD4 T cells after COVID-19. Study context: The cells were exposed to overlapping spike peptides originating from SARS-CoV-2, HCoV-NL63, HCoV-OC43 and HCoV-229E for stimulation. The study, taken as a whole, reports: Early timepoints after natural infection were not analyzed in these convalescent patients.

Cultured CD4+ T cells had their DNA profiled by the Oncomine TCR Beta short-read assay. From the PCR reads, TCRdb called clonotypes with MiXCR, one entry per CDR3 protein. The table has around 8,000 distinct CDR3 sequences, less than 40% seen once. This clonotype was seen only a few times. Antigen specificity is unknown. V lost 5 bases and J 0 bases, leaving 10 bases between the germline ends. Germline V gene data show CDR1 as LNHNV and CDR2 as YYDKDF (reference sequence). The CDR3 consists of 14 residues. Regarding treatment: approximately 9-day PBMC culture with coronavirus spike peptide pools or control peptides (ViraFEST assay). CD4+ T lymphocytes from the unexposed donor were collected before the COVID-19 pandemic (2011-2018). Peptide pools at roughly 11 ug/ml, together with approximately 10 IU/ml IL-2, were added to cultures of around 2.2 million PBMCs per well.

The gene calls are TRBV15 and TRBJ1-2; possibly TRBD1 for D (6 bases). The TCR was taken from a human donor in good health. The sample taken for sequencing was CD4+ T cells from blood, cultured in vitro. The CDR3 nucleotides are TGTGCCACCAGCCGGACAGCCACTAACTATGGCTACACCTTC. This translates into CATSRTATNYGYTF. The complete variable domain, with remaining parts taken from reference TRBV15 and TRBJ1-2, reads DAMVIQNPRYQVTQFGKPVTLSCSQTLNHNVMYWYQQKSSQAPKLLFHYYDKDFNNEADTPDNFQSRRPNTSFCFLDIRSPGLGDTAMYLCATSRTATNYGYTFGSGTRLTVV.